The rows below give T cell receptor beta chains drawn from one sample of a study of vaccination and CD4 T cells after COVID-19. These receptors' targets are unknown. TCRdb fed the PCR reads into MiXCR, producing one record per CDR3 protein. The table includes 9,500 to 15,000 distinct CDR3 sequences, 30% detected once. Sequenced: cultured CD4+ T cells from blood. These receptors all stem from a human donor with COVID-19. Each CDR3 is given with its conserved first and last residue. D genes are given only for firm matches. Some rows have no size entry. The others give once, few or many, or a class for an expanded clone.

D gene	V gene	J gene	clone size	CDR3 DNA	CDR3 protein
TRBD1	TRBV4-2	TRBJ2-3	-	TGTGCCAGCAGCCAGACAGGGGGGGGCAGATCAGATACGCAGTATTTT	CASSQTGGGRSDTQYF
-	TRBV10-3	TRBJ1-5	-	TGTGCCATCAGTGAGGATGGGGGGAGGCAGCCCCAGCATTTT	CAISEDGGRQPQHF
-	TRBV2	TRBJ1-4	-	TGTGCCAGCAGCGGCGAGTTGGCAGGGATTAATGAAAAACTGTTTTTT	CASSGELAGINEKLFF
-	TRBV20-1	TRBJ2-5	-	TGCAGTGCCACACAGGAAGAGACCCAGTACTTC	CSATQEETQYF
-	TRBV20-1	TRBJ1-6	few	TGCAGTGCTAGAAAGGAAGGTTCACCCCTCCACTTT	CSARKEGSPLHF
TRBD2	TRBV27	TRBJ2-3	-	TGTGCCAGCAGTCCCCAGACCCAGCTAGCGGGGGCGCCTTTCCTAAAAGATACGCAGTATTTT	CASSPQTQLAGAPFLKDTQYF
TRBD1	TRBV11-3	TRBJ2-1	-	TGTGCCAGCAGCCCCCGGGACAGTTACAATGAGCAGTTCTTC	CASSPRDSYNEQFF
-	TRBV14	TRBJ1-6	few	TGTGCCAGCAGCCAAACCCAGGGGCTTAATTCACCCCTCCACTTT	CASSQTQGLNSPLHF
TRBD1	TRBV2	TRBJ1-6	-	TGTGCCAGCAGCGTACAGGGGAGGAAAGGGTCACCCCTCCACTTT	CASSVQGRKGSPLHF
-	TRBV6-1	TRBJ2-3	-	TGTGCCGGCACTCAGGCGGGTGCTAGCACAGATACGCAGTATTTT	CAGTQAGASTDTQYF
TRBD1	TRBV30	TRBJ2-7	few	TGTGCCTGGAGGGGACGGGACAGGGGTTACGAGCAGTACTTC	CAWRGRDRGYEQYF
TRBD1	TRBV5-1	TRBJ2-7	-	TGCGCCAGCAGCTGGGGGACAGGCGCCACCTACGAGCAGTACTTC	CASSWGTGATYEQYF
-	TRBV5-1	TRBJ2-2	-	TGCGCCAGCAGCCGGGGCCAGGGTAGGGCCGGGGAGCTGTTTTTT	CASSRGQGRAGELFF
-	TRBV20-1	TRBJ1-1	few	TGCAGTCGCACAGGACAAACGAACACTGAAGCTTTCTTT	CSRTGQTNTEAFF
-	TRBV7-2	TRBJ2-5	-	TGTGCCAGCAGCTCTAGAGTCTTGGGCCAAGAGACCCAGTACTTC	CASSSRVLGQETQYF
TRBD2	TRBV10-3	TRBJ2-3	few	TGTGCCATCTCCGGAAGCGGGGGGGATAGCACAGATACGCAGTATTTT	CAISGSGGDSTDTQYF
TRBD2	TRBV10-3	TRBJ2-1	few	TGTGCCATCAGACCGGGACTAGCTCGGAATGAGCAGTTCTTC	CAIRPGLARNEQFF
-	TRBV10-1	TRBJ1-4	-	TGCGCCAGCAGCGAGGGATTTAATGAAAAACTGTTTTTT	CASSEGFNEKLFF
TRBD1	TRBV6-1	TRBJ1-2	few	TGTGCCAGCAGTGACTCAGGGACAGCCGGGAGAGTCTATGGCTACACCTTC	CASSDSGTAGRVYGYTF
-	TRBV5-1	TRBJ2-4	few	TGCGCCAGCAGTCAGGACAGACGCATTCAGTACTTC	CASSQDRRIQYF
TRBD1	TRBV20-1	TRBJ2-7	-	TGCAGTGCTAGAGATGGGACAGGGGGCTACGAGCAGTACTTC	CSARDGTGGYEQYF
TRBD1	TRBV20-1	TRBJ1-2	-	TGCAGTGCTAGAGATACCGGGACAGGGAGAAATGGCTACACCTTC	CSARDTGTGRNGYTF
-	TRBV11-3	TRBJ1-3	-	TGTGCCAGCAGCCCCCGAGGGAACACCATATATTTT	CASSPRGNTIYF
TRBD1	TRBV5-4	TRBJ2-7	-	TGTGCCAGCAGCAAGGGACAGGGGGACGGCGAGCAGTACTTC	CASSKGQGDGEQYF
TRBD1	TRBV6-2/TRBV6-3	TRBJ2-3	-	TGTGCCAGCAGTTACGGGACAGGGCGCACAGATACGCAGTATTTT	CASSYGTGRTDTQYF
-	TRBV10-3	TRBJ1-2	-	TGTGCCATCAGTGAGGTGAAGGGAGCCCAAACATCCCCTTATGGCTACACCTTC	CAISEVKGAQTSPYGYTF
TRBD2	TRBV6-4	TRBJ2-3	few	TGTGCCAGCAGTGGAGAAGAGGGTAGCGGGGGGGTCACAGATACGCAGTATTTT	CASSGEEGSGGVTDTQYF
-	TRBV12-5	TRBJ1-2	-	TGTGCTAGTGGTTTGTCCGACAGAAACTATGGCTACACCTTC	CASGLSDRNYGYTF
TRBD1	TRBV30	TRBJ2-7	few	TGTGCCTGGAGTCCAGGACAGGCTGGAGGCTACGAGCAGTACTTC	CAWSPGQAGGYEQYF
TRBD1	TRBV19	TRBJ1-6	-	TGTGCCAGTAGTCCGACAGGGCCTACAACCCTCCACTTT	CASSPTGPTTLHF
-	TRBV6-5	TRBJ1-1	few	TGTGCCAGCAGTTCCCACGGGGGGGCTCGGACTGAAGCTTTCTTT	CASSSHGGARTEAFF
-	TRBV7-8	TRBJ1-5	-	TGTGCCAGCAGCTTAGATGGGGACAGCAATCAGCCCCAGCATTTT	CASSLDGDSNQPQHF